Listed below are T cell receptor beta chains from one sample, sequenced in a study of cytomegalovirus exposure and HLA in healthy donors. Clones were sequenced by immunoSEQ multiplex PCR, and TCRdb holds only the in-frame ones, with some missing. The sample comprises fewer than 150,000 clones, around 73% of which are singletons, and 5.4% rests with the top ten. Sample: PBMCs. Receptors were obtained from a woman aged 25 to 39 in good health and CMV-seropositive. Each CDR3 is given with its conserved first and last residue. Each record gives: J gene, V gene, D gene, CDR3 protein. D genes are given only for firm matches.

TRBJ2-7	TRBV5-4	TRBD1	CASSLPGQGHEQYF
TRBJ2-3	TRBV30	TRBD2	CAWRGLLAGETSTDTQYF
TRBJ1-2	TRBV15	TRBD1	CATSRPLGAGGHGYTF
TRBJ1-6	TRBV5-1	-	CASSLSSSGLSSPLHF
TRBJ1-2	TRBV11-3	TRBD1	CASSLTGTGAYGYTF
TRBJ2-2	TRBV7-2	TRBD2	CASSPGLAGGLGELFF
TRBJ1-5	TRBV28	-	CASSLTHRDQPQHF
TRBJ1-5	TRBV19	-	CASSISTGSNQPQHF
TRBJ2-7	TRBV10-3	-	CAIRTTSSYEQYF
TRBJ2-1	TRBV9	-	CASSISCRDITPEQFF
TRBJ1-4	TRBV2	TRBD1	CASSRQGSQEKLFF
TRBJ1-1	TRBV18	TRBD1	CASSPTHPGTGMDTEAFF
TRBJ2-7	TRBV27	-	CASRRTVSYEQYF
TRBJ1-5	TRBV27	-	CASSFLPAGLNQPQHF
TRBJ2-7	TRBV5-5	-	CASSFQFGSYEQYF
TRBJ2-2	TRBV7-3	TRBD1	CASSFWGAGGFTGELFF
TRBJ1-5	TRBV19	TRBD1	CASGTDPRGYQPQHF
TRBJ1-3	TRBV5-1	-	CASSSGGSGNTIYF
TRBJ2-3	TRBV28	-	CASSPLAAFTDTQYF
TRBJ2-1	TRBV11-3	TRBD2	CASSLAPTSGTYNEQFF
TRBJ2-7	TRBV19	TRBD1	CASSINRGTYEQYF
TRBJ1-6	TRBV30	-	CAWSARGNSPLHF
TRBJ2-7	TRBV10-3	TRBD1	CAISEWDRTYEQYF
TRBJ2-7	TRBV19	-	CASSGDPGQAYYEQYF
TRBJ1-1	TRBV7-2	-	CASSLDGDPEAFF
TRBJ1-5	TRBV5-1	-	CASSLFWSSSNQPQHF
TRBJ2-1	TRBV18	-	CASSPQRIREQFF
TRBJ2-2	TRBV10-3	-	CAISESRAGNTGELFF
TRBJ1-4	TRBV7-2	TRBD1	CASSPETGTNEKLFF
TRBJ1-5	TRBV6-1	-	CASRSYSNQPQHF
TRBJ1-1	TRBV7-9	-	CASSPSYSPNTEAFF
TRBJ2-5	TRBV5-4	TRBD1	CASSGGGTGEETQYF
TRBJ2-1	TRBV12-5	-	CASGSSRSSYNEQFF
TRBJ1-5	TRBV2	-	CASILEGNQPQHF
TRBJ1-4	TRBV14	-	CASSQVGAKLFF
TRBJ2-7	TRBV6-1	TRBD1	CASKPQGAPYEQYF
TRBJ1-2	TRBV5-4	-	CASSYPGRERRNYGYTF
TRBJ1-4	TRBV6-5	-	CASIPGWSNEKLFF
TRBJ2-3	TRBV10-2	TRBD2	CASNADSGGSGTQYF
TRBJ2-7	TRBV10-3	-	CAISERGSSYEQYF
TRBJ1-3	TRBV6-1	-	CASTMGEGPGNTIYF
TRBJ2-1	TRBV5-6	-	CASSPTLPGEQFF
TRBJ1-3	TRBV6-1	TRBD1	CASSANQGAEGNTIYF
TRBJ2-7	TRBV14	TRBD2	CASSQTLAVAGGVEQYF
TRBJ1-5	TRBV10-3	TRBD1	CAIGTAENQPQHF